What follows are 14 T cell receptor beta chains derived from one specimen sequenced in a study of shared clonotypes between healthy human individuals. Some clones are missing from TCRdb's copy, which holds only in-frame ones; the method was immunoSEQ multiplex PCR. Of about 2 million clones in the sample, 90% to 95% are singletons; the top ten hold under 0.15%. The material sequenced was naive CD4+ T cells sorted from blood. Indicated subset: CD45RA+ positively selected. Source of these receptors: a man between 18 and 29 years old in good health.

V is TRBV2 and J is TRBJ1-3, with 7 bases matching TRBD1. This CDR3 is built from 13 residues. Germline lookup yields CDR1 SNHLY and CDR2 FYNNEI. The junction had 3 bases not matched to a gene; V was cut back by 7 bases and J by 3 bases. The CDR3 DNA reads as TGTGCCAGCAAAGACAGGGTTGGAAACACCATATATTTT. Its translation: CASKDRVGNTIYF.

This clone was seen once. V gene TRBV2 combines with J gene TRBJ2-5; TRBD2 might be the D (5 bases). The V gene's germline CDR1 is SNHLY and CDR2 FYNNEI. CDR3 length: 14 amino acids. Trimming took 6 bases from V and 2 from J, leaving 13 bases between them. The chain's CDR3 is CASSKISGQETQYF. CDR3 nucleotides: TGTGCCAGCAGCAAAATCAGCGGTCAAGAGACCCAGTACTTC.

On this clone itself: A much larger clone differs by one base, so this may be a read error. This chain uses TRBV18 with TRBJ2-5, with 11 bases aligning to TRBD1. The CDR3 extends over 16 amino acids. From germline, CDR1 is KGHSH and CDR2 LQKENI. Here the CDR3 reads CARSPGRGQGAETQYF. The CDR3 DNA follows: TGTGCCCGCTCACCAGGTCGAGGACAGGGGGCGGAGACCCAGTACTTC.

The J gene is TRBJ1-1, the V gene TRBV12-5; 7 nucleotides match TRBD1. The CDR3 length is 16 residues. With 5 bases clipped from V and 2 bases from J, the junction kept 11 bases outside the gene matches. Germline CDR1 is LGHNT and CDR2 is FRNRAP. CDR3 in amino acids: CASGQDREVLNTEAFF. DNA of the CDR3: TGTGCTAGTGGTCAAGACAGGGAGGTCCTCAACACTGAAGCTTTCTTT.

This clone showed up just a few times. The CDR3 loop reads CASSQAGYEQYF. CDR3 nucleotides: TGTGCCAGCAGCCAAGCGGGCTACGAGCAGTACTTC. This chain joins TRBV6-6 and TRBJ2-7, with D maybe TRBD2 (6 bases). The CDR3 is 12 residues long. The germline CDR1 and CDR2 sequences are MNHNY and SVGAGI (reference sequence). Deletions cut 6 bases from V and 3 bases from J, with 9 bases between.

Of note for this clone: This sample includes further DNA sequences coding for the same CDR3. The chain links TRBV18 to TRBJ2-3, with unresolved D. This CDR3 region has 11 residues. The V gene's germline CDR1 is KGHSH and CDR2 LQKENI. The V and J ends lost 6 bases and 2 bases respectively, with 3 bases between them. CDR3 DNA sequence: TGTGCCAGCTCTCTCACAGATACGCAGTATTTT. The encoded protein is CASSLTDTQYF.

The rearrangement uses TRBV25-1 and TRBJ2-3; a weak D match, TRBD1 (5 bases). The CDR3 extends over 17 amino acids. The V and J ends lost 0 bases and 1 base respectively, with 14 bases between them. Germline V gene data show CDR1 as MGHDK and CDR2 as SYGVNS. In DNA, the CDR3 is TGTGCCAGCAGTGAATATTTAGGGGTTTTTGGCACAGATACGCAGTATTTT. Encoded protein: CASSEYLGVFGTDTQYF.

V usage is TRBV4-1 and J usage is TRBJ1-2, with 8 bases matching TRBD1. The CDR3 loop spans 16 amino acids. Germline-derived CDR1 and CDR2 are MGHRA and YSYEKL. V dropped 4 bases and J dropped 3; count of bases not matched to a gene: 10. The CDR3 reads CASSPPGGRGDYGYTF. In DNA, the CDR3 is TGCGCCAGCAGCCCCCCAGGGGGCAGGGGGGACTATGGCTACACCTTC.

With respect to this clone: At one end, the junction sequence differs from germline, possibly due to a read error. The V call is TRBV6-4, the J call TRBJ1-5; maybe TRBD1 (5 bases). The germline gives CDR1 MRHNA, CDR2 SNTAGT. CDR3 length: 16 amino acids. CDR3 region: CASNDSRCGQGQPQHF. For the CDR3, the DNA is TGTGCCAGCAATGACTCGCGGTGCGGACAAGGACAGCCCCAGCATTTT.

V is TRBV5-6 and J is TRBJ1-1, with D perhaps TRBD1 (6 bases). Germline V gene sequence: CDR1 SGHDT, CDR2 YYEEEE. The CDR3 loop spans 15 amino acids. Trimming removed 4 bases from V and 4 bases from J, with 17 bases in between. The chain's CDR3 is CASSDKTGWGTEAFF. CDR3 bases: TGTGCCAGCAGCGACAAAACAGGGTGGGGCACTGAAGCTTTCTTT.

This clone was observed a handful of times. The chain joins TRBV5-1 to TRBJ1-2; TRBD1 might be the D (6 bases). V was clipped by 3 bases and J by 2 bases, with 11 bases between them. This CDR3 comprises 14 residues. The germline CDR1 and CDR2 sequences are SGHRS and YFSETQ. For the CDR3, the DNA is TGCGCCAGCAGCTCCATCGGACAGAACTATGGCTACACCTTC. Protein sequence: CASSSIGQNYGYTF.

The CDR3 bases are TGTGCCAGCAGATTGACGGGAGGGTTTACAGATACGCAGTATTTT. Residues: CASRLTGGFTDTQYF. The J gene is TRBJ2-3, the V gene TRBV2; 8 bases fit TRBD2. The CDR3 contains 15 residues. Germline V gene data show CDR1 as SNHLY and CDR2 as FYNNEI. Trimming cost V 6 bases and J 3 bases; bases outside gene matches: 8. Variable domain in full (rest from reference TRBV2 and TRBJ2-3): EPEVTQTPSHQVTQMGQEVILRCVPISNHLYFYWYRQILGQKVEFLVSFYNNEISEKSEIFDDQFSVERPDGSNFTLKIRSTKLEDSAMYFCASRLTGGFTDTQYFGPGTRLTVL.

The rearrangement uses TRBV4-1 and TRBJ2-2, with D uncertain. CDR1 and CDR2 (germline): MGHRA, YSYEKL. Trimming stripped 0 bases from V and 7 bases from J, with 15 bases between. The length of the CDR3 is 16 residues. Here the CDR3 reads CASSQDLAIPIGELFF. CDR3 in DNA: TGCGCCAGCAGCCAAGATCTGGCTATTCCGATCGGGGAGCTGTTTTTT.

The chain is built from TRBV11-2 and TRBJ1-5; 12 nucleotides line up with TRBD1. Per the germline V gene, CDR1 is SGHAT and CDR2 is FQNNGV. Unmatched junction bases numbered 7, after V lost 4 bases and J lost 9 bases. The CDR3 has 15 amino acids. This CDR3 reads CASSWGQGAQGPQHF. In DNA form, the CDR3 reads TGTGCCAGCAGCTGGGGACAGGGGGCCCAAGGGCCCCAGCATTTT.